The 20 T cell receptor beta chains given below trace back to one sample, sequenced in a study of blood T cell repertoires in COVID-19. Here immunoSEQ multiplex PCR was the method, and the copy in TCRdb shows in-frame clones only, minus some. Of under 300,000 clones in the sample, roughly 89% are singletons; the top ten hold 2% to 2.5%. Sequencing was performed on peripheral blood. The source is a man aged 45-60 years with acute or convalescent COVID-19.

V usage is TRBV25-1 and J usage is TRBJ2-1, with D possibly TRBD1 on 5 matching bases. CDR1 is MGHDK, CDR2 SYGVNS, per germline. Trimming took off 7 bases at V and 7 bases at J, with 20 bases between the two ends. This CDR3 is 15 amino acids long. In nucleotides, the CDR3 is TGTGCCAGCACCCCGCAAAGGGGAAGATGGAATGAGCAGTTCTTC. Its translation is CASTPQRGRWNEQFF. The variable domain in full, completed from reference TRBV25-1 and TRBJ2-1, reads EADIYQTPRYLVIGTGKKITLECSQTMGHDKMYWYQQDPGMELHLIHYSYGVNSTEKGDLSSESTVSRIRTEHFPLTLESARPSHTSQYLCASTPQRGRWNEQFFGPGTRLTVL.

CDR3 amino acids: CASSLTYTRGLYNEQFF. In nucleotides, the CDR3 is TGTGCCAGCAGCTTAACGTACACTAGAGGTCTCTACAATGAGCAGTTCTTC. This rearrangement joins TRBV7-3 to TRBJ2-1; D perhaps matches TRBD2 (5 bases). Germline V gives CDR1 SGHTA, CDR2 FQGTGA. V was cut by 0 bases and J by 3 bases, with 15 bases left in between. The CDR3 has 17 residues.

CDR3 residues: CASSIYGRGTQAYEQYF. The CDR3 DNA follows: TGTGCCAGTAGTATCTATGGAAGGGGGACACAAGCCTACGAGCAGTACTTC. The V gene is TRBV19, the J gene TRBJ2-7; D perhaps matches TRBD1 (6 bases). The germline V gene encodes CDR1 LNHDA and CDR2 SQIVND (reference sequence). Trimming left V 3 bases short and J 2 bases short, with 20 bases between. The CDR3 spans 17 residues. Using reference TRBV19 and TRBJ2-7 for the parts outside the CDR3, the full variable domain is DGGITQSPKYLFRKEGQNVTLSCEQNLNHDAMYWYRQDPGQGLRLIYYSQIVNDFQKGDIAEGYSVSREKKESFPLTVTSAQKNPTAFYLCASSIYGRGTQAYEQYFGPGTRLTVT.

This clone was recorded only once. The chain combines TRBV11-2 with TRBJ1-1; D might be TRBD1 (6 bases). Germline V CDR1 and CDR2: SGHAT, FQNNGV. V lost 2 bases to trimming and J lost 2 bases, with 12 bases between them. This CDR3 contains 15 residues. CDR3 nucleotide sequence: TGTGCCAGCAGCTTAACCAAACAGGGTAACACTGAAGCTTTCTTT. Its protein is CASSLTKQGNTEAFF.

The chain combines TRBV30 with TRBJ1-1; TRBD1 matches at 11 bases. CDR3 length: 15 amino acids. Germline-derived CDR1 and CDR2 are GTSNPN and SVGIG (reference sequence). Trimming took 2 bases from V and 5 from J; bases not matched to a gene: 7. The DNA of the CDR3 is TGTGCCTGGAGTCCCGGACAGGGGGCGATAACTGAAGCTTTCTTT. Its protein product is CAWSPGQGAITEAFF.

This clone appeared once. The chain has TRBV14 and TRBJ2-3; D is possibly TRBD1 (5 bases). CDR1 is SGHDN, CDR2 FVKESK, per germline. The CDR3 has 14 amino acids. V lost 1 base, J lost 4 bases, and 9 bases lay in between. The CDR3 is CASSQGTPPDTQYF. As DNA, the CDR3 is TGTGCCAGCAGCCAAGGGACACCGCCAGATACGCAGTATTTT.

The CDR3 reads CMLLGTGMVRGGYTF. DNA of the CDR3: TGCATGCTTCTCGGGACAGGGATGGTCCGCGGTGGCTACACCTTC. The chain uses TRBV29-1 and TRBJ1-2, with TRBD1 matching over 9 bases. Germline assignment: CDR1 SQVTM and CDR2 ANQGSEA. This CDR3 has 15 amino acids. Full variable domain (rest looked up from reference TRBV29-1 and TRBJ1-2): SAVISQKPSRDICQRGTSLTIQCQVDSQVTMMFWYRQQPGQSLTLIATANQGSEATYESGFVIDKFPISRPNLTFSTLTVSNMSPEDSSIYLCMLLGTGMVRGGYTFGSGTRLTVV.

This clone has a single count. The chain employs TRBV6-1 and TRBJ1-6, with 10 nucleotides matching TRBD1. The germline CDR1 and CDR2 sequences are MNHNS and SASEGT. The CDR3 contains 15 residues. V lost 1 base, J lost 10 bases, and 4 bases stayed unmatched. The CDR3 sequence: CASSEGQGARSPLHF. As DNA, the CDR3 is TGTGCCAGCAGTGAAGGACAGGGGGCGCGGTCACCCCTCCACTTT.

This clone showed up just once. This rearrangement joins TRBV18 to TRBJ2-7, with TRBD2 matching 7 bases. The V segment lost 6 bases and the J segment 2 bases; nucleotides outside the gene matches: 4. This CDR3 is built from 13 residues. Germline V gene lookup returns CDR1 KGHSH and CDR2 LQKENI. The CDR3 DNA is TGTGCCAGCTCGCCTGGGACTACCTACGAGCAGTACTTC. Protein: CASSPGTTYEQYF. Full variable domain (outside the CDR3, taken from reference TRBV18 and TRBJ2-7): NAGVMQNPRHLVRRRGQEARLRCSPMKGHSHVYWYRQLPEEGLKFMVYLQKENIIDESGMPKERFSAEFPKEGPSILRIQQVVRGDSAAYFCASSPGTTYEQYFGPGTRLTVT.

The chain links TRBV6-5 to TRBJ2-2; possible D gene TRBD2, 5 bases. The CDR3 runs 13 residues. With 5 bases removed from V and 7 bases from J, the gap between germline ends came to 11 bases. Germline CDR1 reads MNHEY; CDR2 reads SVGAGI. The CDR3 spells CASSTSSFGELFF. The CDR3 coding sequence is TGTGCCAGCAGTACCTCTAGCTTCGGGGAGCTGTTTTTT.

Of note for this clone: Distinct nucleotide sequences in the sample also encode this CDR3. V is TRBV30 and J is TRBJ1-1; a weak D match, TRBD1 (6 bases). In germline, CDR1 is GTSNPN, CDR2 SVGIG (reference sequence). V was cut by 1 base and J by 4 bases, with 10 bases left in between. The CDR3 sequence is 13 residues long. CDR3: CAWSGGLGTEAFF. The DNA for the CDR3 is TGTGCCTGGAGTGGGGGGCTGGGCACTGAAGCTTTCTTT.

The genes are TRBV5-4 and TRBJ1-2; a weak D match, TRBD1 (5 bases). Germline values: CDR1 SGHNT, CDR2 YYREEE (reference sequence). Trimming took off 3 bases at V and 8 bases at J, with 14 bases between the two ends. This CDR3 contains 13 residues. The CDR3 DNA follows: TGTGCCAGCAGCTCTCTGGGGCTCAGGGGCTACACCTTC. Translation: CASSSLGLRGYTF. The whole variable domain, remainder taken from reference TRBV5-4 and TRBJ1-2, is ETGVTQSPTHLIKTRGQQVTLRCSSQSGHNTVSWYQQALGQGPQFIFQYYREEENGRGNFPPRFSGLQFPNYSSELNVNALELDDSALYLCASSSLGLRGYTFGSGTRLTVV.

Remarks on this clone: The junction differs from germline at one of its ends, possibly a read error. This chain links TRBV2 with TRBJ2-5; D is perhaps TRBD1 (5 bases). Germline loops: CDR1 SNHLY, CDR2 FYNNEI. The CDR3 has 12 amino acids. The chain's CDR3 is CASREGAETQYF. As DNA, the CDR3 is TGTGCCAGCAGGGAAGGGGCGGAGACCCAGTACTTC.

The CDR3 reads CAWIRAGADEAFF. The CDR3 coding sequence is TGTGCCTGGATTAGGGCGGGTGCGGATGAAGCTTTCTTT. J is TRBJ1-1 and V is TRBV30, with D hard to call. The CDR3 extends over 13 amino acids. V shed 4 bases and J shed 7 bases, with 16 bases lying between them. Germline V gives CDR1 GTSNPN, CDR2 SVGIG (reference sequence). Using reference TRBV30 and TRBJ1-1 for the parts outside the CDR3, the full variable domain is SQTIHQWPATLVQPVGSPLSLECTVEGTSNPNLYWYRQAAGRGLQLLFYSVGIGQISSEVPQNLSASRPQDRQFILSSKKLLLSDSGFYLCAWIRAGADEAFFGQGTRLTVV.

The CDR3 protein is CAWRDRVHGYTF. CDR3 bases: TGTGCCTGGAGGGACAGGGTTCATGGCTACACCTTC. The chain recombines TRBV30 with TRBJ1-2, with 8 bases aligning to TRBD1. Per the germline V gene, CDR1 is GTSNPN and CDR2 is SVGIG (reference sequence). With V trimmed by 3 bases and J by 6 bases, 3 bases remained unmatched. The CDR3 loop spans 12 amino acids.

The chain couples TRBV7-9 to TRBJ2-6, with D perhaps matching TRBD2 (5 bases). The CDR3 covers 15 residues. The germline V gene encodes CDR1 SEHNR and CDR2 FQNEAQ (reference sequence). V dropped 7 bases and J dropped 4 bases, with 14 bases sitting between them. The CDR3 DNA follows: TGTGCCAGCACCTCGGCGGGCCCCGGGGCCAACGTCCTGACTTTC. Amino acids: CASTSAGPGANVLTF.

CDR3 amino acids: CAIRGDTDTQYF. The CDR3 region has the DNA TGTGCCATCCGCGGTGACACAGATACGCAGTATTTT. J is TRBJ2-3 and V is TRBV10-3, with D hard to call. Germline V gives CDR1 ENHRY, CDR2 SYGVKD. The CDR3 length is 12 residues. V was clipped by 8 bases and J by 2 bases, with 8 bases between them.

The chain recombines TRBV5-1 with TRBJ1-1, with D possibly TRBD1 on 5 matching bases. Per germline, CDR1 SGHRS and CDR2 YFSETQ. This CDR3 comprises 16 residues. V was trimmed by 0 bases and J by 5 bases, leaving 17 bases between them. Here the CDR3 DNA reads TGCGCCAGCAGCTTGGGGGGCGCGAATCTAGGGACTGAAGCTTTCTTT. Amino acid sequence: CASSLGGANLGTEAFF.

The chain carries TRBV6-2 or TRBV6-3 and TRBJ2-7; 7 nucleotides match TRBD1. Germline V gene data show CDR1 as MNHEY and CDR2 as SVGEGT. V lost 5 bases, J lost 0 bases, and 7 bases stayed unmatched. This CDR3 comprises 15 residues. This CDR3 is CASSPDRRSSYEQYF. The CDR3 nucleotides read TGTGCCAGCAGTCCGGACAGGAGAAGCTCCTACGAGCAGTACTTC.

This clone has just one count. DNA of the CDR3: TGTGCCAGTAGTATAGATGGGACTTTCCCCTACGAGCAGTACTTC. As protein: CASSIDGTFPYEQYF. V and J are TRBV19 and TRBJ2-7; possible D gene TRBD2, 6 bases. The germline gives CDR1 LNHDA, CDR2 SQIVND (reference sequence). Trimming removed 0 bases from V and 2 bases from J, with 11 bases in between. The CDR3 runs 15 residues. The variable domain in full, with the rest retrieved from reference TRBV19 and TRBJ2-7, is DGGITQSPKYLFRKEGQNVTLSCEQNLNHDAMYWYRQDPGQGLRLIYYSQIVNDFQKGDIAEGYSVSREKKESFPLTVTSAQKNPTAFYLCASSIDGTFPYEQYFGPGTRLTVT.